This T cell receptor (beta chain) was sequenced during a study of beta chain features in type 1 diabetes. Findings and caveats of the study: Researchers caution that PCR might favor shorter templates, equally among patients and controls. Cells that show high TCR expression could be over-represented by cDNA sequencing.

CDR1 is MNHEY and CDR2 is SVGAGI in the germline V gene. Deletions cut 6 bases from V and 8 bases from J, with 16 bases between. This CDR3 is 13 amino acids long. Expressed TCRB transcripts were sequenced after all isolated RNA was converted to cDNA. Libraries were prepared by immunoSEQ multiplex PCR; TCRdb keeps only in-frame clonotypes and omits some of them. The table has approximately 470,000 clones, 25% to 35% seen once. Comments on this clone: Its antigen is undetermined.

The origin of this receptor is a young man in good health. The chain uses TRBV6-5 and TRBJ1-2, with D possibly being TRBD1 (5 bases). Sequenced sample: naive CD4+ T cells from blood. The CDR3, as DNA: TGTGCCAGCAGGCTCCCCGGGGCGGACGGCTACACCTTC. Encoded protein: CASRLPGADGYTF.